The T cell receptor beta chain under discussion was sequenced for a study of shared clonotypes between healthy human individuals (dated by TCRdb to about 2020). Regarding the research as a whole: Three men and a couple of women, aged 18 to 49 years, made up the cohort. Each donor's leukapheresis produced roughly between roughly 0.9 and 9 billion PBMCs. Different laboratories and diverse techniques were used to prepare libraries and sequence TCR repertoires, to increase sequencing depth and limit assay-specific biases. Per donor, three plates each were used for CD4 naive and CD4 memory, two for CD8 naive, and one for CD8 memory. To estimate repertoire size and how much clonotypes are shared between individuals, the study performed deep sequencing of blood TCR repertoires from roughly five healthy adults.

Using the deep immunoSEQ assay, multiplex PCR amplified TCR CDR3 regions from genomic DNA. Genomic DNA extracted from each cell subset was distributed evenly over all wells of several immunoSEQ 96-well plates, and each plate served as one replicate. For sorted subsets, around 0.2 ug genomic DNA, equal to 25,000 to 35,000 T cell genomes, was loaded into each replicate PCR. Purified libraries were measured with a Qubit 3.0 fluorometer, size-checked on a Bioanalyzer 2100, and measured again with the KAPA Library Quantification kit. Every immunoSEQ 96-well plate was sequenced on a separate single-read 150-cycle Illumina NextSeq 550 flow cell. In the paper's pipeline: Because only junctional sequences without quality scores were contained in the immunoSEQ output, filtering matching that applied to full-length reads could not be performed. To assign V/J genes and CDR3, sequences were annotated against IMGT germline references using PyIR, a Python wrapper for IgBLAST v1.9. Reads were filtered out if the reads had weak V/J assignments (E-value above 1e-6), no CDR3, stop codons, out-of-frame junctions, or ambiguous translated residues. A V3J clonotype was defined by an identical inferred V gene, J gene, and CDR3 amino acid sequence. To compute the percentage overlap between repertoires, the number of shared unique clonotypes was divided by the size of the smaller repertoire. Richness of each repertoire was evaluated using RTK rarefaction, the Chao1 estimator, and Recon v2.1 estimates of unobserved clonotypes. For all TCRbeta clonotypes obtained by the gDNA method from four donors, generation probabilities were computed with OLGA. TCRdb limited this immuneACCESS table to in-frame rearrangements with V and J called. A share of clones is missing; checked studies link under half to unresolved V genes, and the rest is unexplained. Clonal size and the V and J genes are those of that table, whereas D and trimming came from the DNA. In all, the sample holds around 990,000 clones, and roughly 80% of those were seen once. In total, the top ten clones hold approximately 0.9% of the sample.

Trimming at the junction amounts to 5 bases on V and 2 bases on J, and the germline ends lie 12 bases apart. Taken from cysteine to phenylalanine, the CDR3 has 15 residues. Only CDR3 DNA is held: 45 bases, read in frame from base 1. The germline V gene yields SGHTA for CDR1 and FQGNSA for CDR2. About this clone itself: It lacks a known antigen. Base quality data are lacking; no much larger clone is found one base away.

General study outcomes and caveats: Pairwise subsampling led to the expectation that sequencing depth would affect the degree of clonotype sharing among donors. Approximately 5% of naive CD4, around 3.5% of naive CD8, 2% to 2.5% of memory CD4, and around 0.42% of memory CD8 clonotypes were shared across several donors. Incomplete sequencing was indicated by rarefaction of sorted-subset datasets, despite the large sequencing depth. Larger estimated clonotype richness was generally found for naive subsets than for memory subsets. The genetic and exposure-history diversity represented was limited by the small number of donors. Clonotypes shared by all four sorted-subset donors showed higher generation probabilities than non-shared clonotypes. Sampling was limited to blood, and TCR repertoires in tissue likely differ from TCR repertoires in blood.

Donors were healthy HIV-negative adults with no recently reported acute infections or vaccinations. Only Caucasian adults living in Nashville, Tennessee, USA were represented among the donors. Magnetic negative selection was used to enrich CD4+ T cells, after which naive cells were positively selected on CD45RA and the negative fraction became the memory subset. Blood was collected by leukapheresis, and PBMCs were isolated by Ficoll-Histopaque density gradient centrifugation and then cryopreserved in liquid nitrogen vapor phase. Analytical flow cytometry was used to check the purity and quantity of every magnetically sorted T cell population. Genomic DNA was isolated from every sorted fraction and measured by UV absorbance on a Nanodrop 2000c.

What was sequenced was memory CD4+ T cells from PBMCs. The cell subset or site label corresponds to: CD45RA-negative fraction. This clonotype was obtained from a man in his late teens or twenties in good health. Some clones in this sample may be carry-over from other donors' samples. The rearrangement combines TRBV7-2 with TRBJ2-2; no D gene is confidently identified. The CDR3 corresponds to CASSPTVLNTGELFF. At the DNA level, the sequence is TGTGCCAGCAGCCCTACTGTTCTCAACACCGGGGAGCTGTTTTTT.